The 21 T cell receptor beta chains reported below all come from one sample, sequenced in a study of Ad26.COV2.S vaccination and SARS-CoV-2 variants. The table came from immunoSEQ multiplex PCR; TCRdb's copy has only in-frame clones and leaves some out. The table lists approximately 400,000 clones, about 91% of them singletons, with around 4.2% in the top ten. This specimen was peripheral blood, taken after recovery from COVID-19. The receptors were sampled from a human donor who had recovered from COVID-19.

The chain links TRBV25-1 to TRBJ1-1, with D perhaps matching TRBD1 (6 bases). CDR3 length equals 13 residues. The germline gives CDR1 MGHDK, CDR2 SYGVNS. Trimming removed 5 bases from V and 5 bases from J, with 12 bases in between. The CDR3 coding sequence is TGTGCCAGCAGTCTAGGACAGAGAACTGAAGCTTTCTTT. Amino acids: CASSLGQRTEAFF.

J is TRBJ1-1 and V is TRBV12-3 or TRBV12-4; 8 positions match TRBD1. The CDR3 is made up of 13 amino acids. V was pared by 5 bases and J by 5 bases, with 4 bases of the junction left unmatched. Written as DNA, the CDR3 is TGTGCCAGCAGTATTCGACAGGGGACTGAAGCTTTCTTT. This gives the protein CASSIRQGTEAFF.

The chain has TRBV29-1 and TRBJ2-5; tentatively, D is TRBD2 (6 bases). This CDR3 contains 15 residues. The germline V gene has CDR1 SQVTM and CDR2 ANQGSEA. Trimming took off 8 bases at V and 5 bases at J, with 24 bases between the two ends. The CDR3, as DNA: TGCAGCTTTTCGGTTACCGGGACTCAAGGCGAGACCCAGTACTTC. It codes for CSFSVTGTQGETQYF. Filled out from reference TRBV29-1 and TRBJ2-5, the complete variable domain reads SAVISQKPSRDICQRGTSLTIQCQVDSQVTMMFWYRQQPGQSLTLIATANQGSEATYESGFVIDKFPISRPNLTFSTLTVSNMSPEDSSIYLCSFSVTGTQGETQYFGPGTRLLVL.

This clone was counted a few times. This sequence joins TRBV10-3 and TRBJ1-2; D possibly corresponds to TRBD1 (5 bases). With 0 bases removed from V and 6 bases from J, the gap between germline ends came to 8 bases. The CDR3 has 13 residues. Germline CDR1 reads ENHRY; CDR2 reads SYGVKD. The CDR3 DNA is TGTGCCATCAGTGAGTCAGGGGAGGATGGCTACACCTTC. Its translation is CAISESGEDGYTF.

The chain links TRBV19 to TRBJ2-3; 10 bases are a match to TRBD2. The length of the CDR3 is 14 residues. V was clipped by 6 bases and J by 8 bases; unmatched bases: 8. Germline CDR1 is LNHDA and CDR2 is SQIVND (reference sequence). CDR3 sequence (DNA): TGTGCCAGTAGCACTAGCGGGGTGCGGGGTACGCAGTATTTT. Protein product: CASSTSGVRGTQYF. The full variable domain, completed using reference TRBV19 and TRBJ2-3, is DGGITQSPKYLFRKEGQNVTLSCEQNLNHDAMYWYRQDPGQGLRLIYYSQIVNDFQKGDIAEGYSVSREKKESFPLTVTSAQKNPTAFYLCASSTSGVRGTQYFGPGTRLTVL.

This rearrangement joins TRBV6-5 to TRBJ1-1; 8 nucleotides line up with TRBD1. CDR1 and CDR2 from the germline V gene are MNHEY and SVGAGI. V shed 7 bases, J shed 5 bases, and the junction held 9 bases outside the gene matches. This CDR3 comprises 14 residues. The CDR3 region is CASIRRTGRTEAFF. Written as DNA, the CDR3 is TGTGCCAGCATCCGACGGACAGGGAGGACTGAAGCTTTCTTT.

This chain joins TRBV19 and TRBJ2-5, with 7 bases matching TRBD1. The CDR3 loop spans 13 amino acids. Germline CDR1 reads LNHDA; CDR2 reads SQIVND (reference sequence). The trim removed 10 bases at V and 0 bases at J, leaving 5 bases unmatched. CDR3 sequence reads: CATSDRDQETQYF. CDR3 nucleotides: TGTGCCACGTCAGACAGGGACCAAGAGACCCAGTACTTC.

As DNA, the CDR3 is TGTGCCATCAGTGACCAGGTTCAAGAGACCCAGTACTTC. Amino acids: CAISDQVQETQYF. The chain has TRBV10-3 and TRBJ2-5, with D hard to call. The germline V gene encodes CDR1 ENHRY and CDR2 SYGVKD. There are 13 residues in the CDR3. Trimming cost V 3 bases and J 2 bases, with 7 bases left between them.

There are a few counts of this clone. V is TRBV10-1 and J is TRBJ2-2; 13 nucleotides agree with TRBD2. Germline lookup yields CDR1 WNHNN and CDR2 SYGVQD (reference sequence). The CDR3 contains 16 residues. Trimming at V came to 6 bases and at J to 3 bases, leaving 4 bases not matched to a gene. The CDR3 spells CASSKTSGGDTGELFF. The CDR3 coding sequence is TGCGCCAGCAGCAAAACTAGCGGGGGGGACACCGGGGAGCTGTTTTTT.

This chain joins TRBV3-1 (or the pseudogene TRBV3-2) and TRBJ1-2; D not resolved. This CDR3 is 12 amino acids long. The germline V and J ends were trimmed by 4 bases and 1 base, with 4 bases remaining between them. Germline values: CDR1 LGHDT, CDR2 YNNKEL (reference sequence). CDR3 DNA: TGTGCCAGCAGCCGGGGTAACTATGGCTACACCTTC. Translated, it gives CASSRGNYGYTF.

The chain joins TRBV4-1 to TRBJ1-1, with TRBD1 as a possible D gene (6 bases). Germline loops: CDR1 MGHRA, CDR2 YSYEKL. V was cut by 1 base and J by 1 base, with 13 bases left in between. The CDR3 consists of 16 residues. The CDR3 DNA reads as TGCGCCAGCAGCCAAGGTGTGGGGGCCACGAACACTGAAGCTTTCTTT. It codes for CASSQGVGATNTEAFF.

The V and J genes are TRBV5-4 and TRBJ2-5; maybe TRBD2 (6 bases). Trimming removed 3 bases at V and 3 bases at J, with 15 bases between. CDR3 length: 15 residues. Germline lookup yields CDR1 SGHNT and CDR2 YYREEE (reference sequence). CDR3 in amino acids: CASSSRTGEEETQYF. CDR3 in DNA: TGTGCCAGCAGCTCCAGGACGGGGGAGGAAGAGACCCAGTACTTC.

This clone was seen only once. The chain recombines TRBV4-1 with TRBJ2-3, with TRBD2 as a possible D gene (6 bases). The V and J ends lost 1 base and 0 bases respectively, with 11 bases between them. CDR3 length equals 16 residues. Germline V gives CDR1 MGHRA, CDR2 YSYEKL. The CDR3 reads CASSQGEVTSTDTQYF. CDR3 bases: TGCGCCAGCAGCCAAGGGGAGGTAACTAGCACAGATACGCAGTATTTT.

The J gene is TRBJ1-1, the V gene TRBV7-9; 7 bases fit TRBD1. CDR3 length equals 17 residues. Germline V gene lookup returns CDR1 SEHNR and CDR2 FQNEAQ (reference sequence). V lost 6 bases and J lost 6; bases outside the gene matches: 19. CDR3 sequence reads: CASSQETRQGGGPEAFF. The CDR3 nucleotides are TGTGCCAGCAGTCAAGAGACTAGACAGGGAGGGGGACCTGAAGCTTTCTTT.

The chain has TRBV2 and TRBJ1-5; no clear D gene. Germline CDR1 SNHLY, CDR2 FYNNEI. The ends were cut back, 4 bases at V and 9 bases at J, with 13 bases in the middle. The CDR3 is 13 residues long. CDR3 in amino acids: CASSVTGFGPQHF. The CDR3 bases are TGTGCCAGCAGTGTGACCGGCTTTGGGCCCCAGCATTTT.

This clone was counted once. The CDR3 is CAIANRDISTYEQYF. The CDR3 bases are TGTGCCATCGCTAACCGGGACATCTCAACCTACGAGCAGTACTTC. The chain joins TRBV10-3 to TRBJ2-7, with a possible D match to TRBD1 (6 bases). The germline V and J ends were trimmed by 8 bases and 2 bases, with 19 bases remaining between them. This CDR3 has 15 amino acids. Per the germline V gene, CDR1 is ENHRY and CDR2 is SYGVKD.

The chain has TRBV9 and TRBJ2-5, with D perhaps TRBD2 (7 bases). There are 17 residues in the CDR3. Trimming stripped 3 bases from V and 1 base from J, with 19 bases between. Germline V gene lookup returns CDR1 SGDLS and CDR2 YYNGEE. Written as DNA, the CDR3 is TGTGCCAGCAGCGCCCTCGGGGGGCGGGAACCCCAAGAGACCCAGTACTTC. Encoded protein: CASSALGGREPQETQYF.

This clone was recorded a few times. J is TRBJ1-1 and V is TRBV10-1; TRBD1 aligns across 7 bases. This CDR3 has 13 residues. V shed 5 bases, J shed 9 bases, and the junction held 9 bases outside the gene matches. Germline values: CDR1 WNHNN, CDR2 SYGVQD (reference sequence). The CDR3, as DNA: TGCGCCAGCAGTCCGGGACAGAGACAAAAAGCTTTCTTT. This sequence encodes CASSPGQRQKAFF.

This clone was seen just once. The genes are TRBV9 and TRBJ2-2; 12 positions match TRBD2. The germline gives CDR1 SGDLS, CDR2 YYNGEE. Trimming took 0 bases from V and 2 from J; bases not matched to a gene: 5. The CDR3 is made up of 18 amino acids. The CDR3, as DNA: TGTGCCAGCAGCGTAGAACTAGCGGGGGGTCCAAACACCGGGGAGCTGTTTTTT. Translated: CASSVELAGGPNTGELFF.

The chain employs TRBV5-6 and TRBJ2-5, with TRBD1 matching 9 bases. Germline assignment: CDR1 SGHDT and CDR2 YYEEEE. This CDR3 is built from 16 residues. V dropped 4 bases and J dropped 2; count of bases not matched to a gene: 9. DNA for the CDR3: TGTGCCAGCAGCATACCTAGGACAGGGGAGCAAGAGACCCAGTACTTC. Its protein is CASSIPRTGEQETQYF.

The chain joins TRBV6-5 to TRBJ1-1; 7 bases line up with TRBD1. Germline V gives CDR1 MNHEY, CDR2 SVGAGI. The CDR3 sequence is 14 residues long. Germline trimming cut 6 bases from V and 1 base from J; bases unmatched to any gene: 5. Written as DNA, the CDR3 is TGTGCCAGCAGCCGGACAGGACCGAACACTGAAGCTTTCTTT. Protein sequence: CASSRTGPNTEAFF.